This entry lists 11 T cell receptor beta chains sequenced from one sample in a study of human T cells and chemical hapten exposure. From the RACE reads, TCRdb called clonotypes with MiXCR, one entry per CDR3 protein. The data contain some 340,000 distinct CDR3 sequences, roughly 6.9% of them singletons. Noted time point: patch test 1, 2 weeks after DPC sensitization. Sample treatment: therapeutic diphenylcyclopropenone sensitization with weekly scalp DPC. This sample comprised whole blood, obtained in connection with sensitization to the hapten diphenylcyclopropenone (DPC). The receptors stem from a young woman with alopecia areata. Some clones in this sample may be carry-over from other donors' samples.

This clonotype was counted only a few times. The CDR3 sequence is CSASWGPFDGYTF. The CDR3, as DNA: TGCAGTGCTAGCTGGGGGCCTTTTGATGGCTACACCTTC. The chain recombines TRBV20-1 with TRBJ1-2, with D tentatively TRBD1 (6 bases). V lost 3 bases to trimming and J lost 6 bases, with 14 bases between them. The length of the CDR3 is 13 residues. From germline, CDR1 is DFQATT and CDR2 SNEGSKA (reference sequence).

The chain uses TRBV28 and TRBJ1-5; D is unclear. V lost 5 bases, J lost 2 bases, and 22 bases lay in between. The CDR3 spans 18 residues. Germline V gene lookup returns CDR1 MDHEN and CDR2 SYDVKM. The CDR3 bases are TGTGCCAGCAGTCGAACTCCGCAGGCAGTCATGGGCAATCAGCCCCAGCATTTT. Its translation is CASSRTPQAVMGNQPQHF.

Notes on this clonotype: One end of the junction varies from germline; a read error may be responsible. This chain links TRBV4-1 with TRBJ1-6, with D unclear. Germline-derived CDR1 and CDR2 are MGHRA and YSYEKL. The CDR3 is made up of 12 amino acids. The CDR3 is CASSQLLSPLYF. The CDR3 DNA is TGCGCCAGCAGCCAACTCCTTTCACCCCTCTACTTT.

The V gene is TRBV7-2, the J gene TRBJ1-1; D ambiguous. The CDR3 spans 11 residues. V was shortened by 3 bases and J by 7 bases, with 6 bases between the two germline ends. Germline V gives CDR1 SGHTA, CDR2 FQGNSA. The CDR3 protein is CASSFIGEAFF. CDR3 sequence (DNA): TGTGCCAGCAGCTTCATAGGTGAAGCTTTCTTT.

The gene calls are TRBV4-2 and TRBJ2-7; no reliable D call. The CDR3 is 15 amino acids. The germline V and J ends were trimmed by 4 bases and 1 base, with 14 bases remaining between them. Germline CDR1 and CDR2: LGHNA and YNFKEQ. Here the CDR3 reads CASSPRPGSSYEQYF. As DNA, the CDR3 is TGTGCCAGCAGCCCCCGCCCCGGCAGTTCCTACGAGCAGTACTTC.

This clonotype was observed a handful of times. The chain carries TRBV20-1 and TRBJ2-7, with a possible D match to TRBD2 (6 bases). The CDR3 consists of 13 residues. Trimming removed 5 bases at V and 7 bases at J, with 18 bases between. The germline V gene encodes CDR1 DFQATT and CDR2 SNEGSKA (reference sequence). CDR3 nucleotide sequence: TGCAGTGCTCCAGTGGGACTGTCTACGGAGCAGTACTTC. Translation: CSAPVGLSTEQYF.

This clonotype has ten or more counts. This sequence joins TRBV12-3 or TRBV12-4 and TRBJ1-6; no clear D gene. V was clipped by 2 bases and J by 9 bases, with 8 bases between them. This CDR3 is built from 13 residues. CDR3 loop: CASSLNPLSPLHF. The CDR3 coding sequence is TGTGCCAGCAGTTTAAACCCACTTTCACCCCTCCACTTT.

This clonotype was found a few times. This chain connects TRBV11-2 to TRBJ1-2; D remains ambiguous. The V gene's germline CDR1 is SGHAT and CDR2 FQNNGV. CDR3 size: 17 residues. Trimming shortened V by 3 bases and J by 0 bases, and 17 bases separated the two germline ends. This CDR3 reads CASSFSSAGSANYGYTF. In DNA form, the CDR3 reads TGTGCCAGCAGCTTCTCCTCAGCTGGATCAGCTAACTATGGCTACACCTTC.

This clonotype turned up a few times. The chain uses TRBV6-5 and TRBJ1-4; a possible D gene is TRBD1 (5 bases). CDR1 MNHEY and CDR2 SVGAGI come from the germline V gene. This CDR3 has 12 amino acids. The V end was cut by 4 bases, the J end by 8 bases, with 8 bases between. The CDR3 loop is CASSFSGEKLFF. Written as DNA, the CDR3 is TGTGCCAGCAGTTTTTCAGGGGAAAAACTGTTTTTT.

In this sample, this clonotype turned up many times. The genes are TRBV5-6 and TRBJ2-7, with D possibly being TRBD1 (5 bases). The CDR3 loop spans 14 amino acids. Trimming took off 0 bases at V and 3 bases at J, with 10 bases between the two ends. Germline V gene sequence: CDR1 SGHDT, CDR2 YYEEEE. CDR3: CASSLGQNRYEQYF. The CDR3, as DNA: TGTGCCAGCAGCTTGGGACAGAACCGCTACGAGCAGTACTTC.

The chain combines TRBV2 with TRBJ2-3; possible D gene TRBD1, 5 bases. Trimming pared 4 bases from V and 13 bases from J, leaving 15 bases between. Germline CDR1 and CDR2: SNHLY and FYNNEI. The CDR3 contains 12 residues. CDR3: CASSVGVLPEYF. The CDR3 nucleotides read TGTGCCAGCAGTGTAGGGGTCCTCCCCGAGTATTTT.